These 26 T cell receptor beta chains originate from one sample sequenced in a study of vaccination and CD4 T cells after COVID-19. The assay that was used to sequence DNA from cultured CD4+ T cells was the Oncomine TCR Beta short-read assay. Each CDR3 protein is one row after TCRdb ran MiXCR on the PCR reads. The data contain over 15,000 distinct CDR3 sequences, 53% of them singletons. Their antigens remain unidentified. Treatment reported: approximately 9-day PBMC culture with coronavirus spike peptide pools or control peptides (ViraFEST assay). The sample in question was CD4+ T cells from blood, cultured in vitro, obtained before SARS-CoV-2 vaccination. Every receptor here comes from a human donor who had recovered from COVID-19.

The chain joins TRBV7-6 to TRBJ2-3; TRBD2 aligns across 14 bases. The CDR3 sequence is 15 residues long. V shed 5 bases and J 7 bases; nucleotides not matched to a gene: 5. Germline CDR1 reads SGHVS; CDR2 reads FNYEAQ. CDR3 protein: CASSRGLAGVNTQYF. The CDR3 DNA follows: TGTGCCAGCAGCAGGGGACTAGCGGGAGTGAATACGCAGTATTTT.

The CDR3 reads CSVANTGELFF. CDR3 DNA sequence: TGCAGTGTAGCGAACACCGGGGAGCTGTTTTTT. The J gene is TRBJ2-2, the V gene TRBV20-1; D remains unclear. This CDR3 has 11 residues. Between the trimmed V and J ends, which lost 7 bases and 0 bases, there was a span of 3 bases. Per the germline V gene, CDR1 is DFQATT and CDR2 is SNEGSKA (reference sequence).

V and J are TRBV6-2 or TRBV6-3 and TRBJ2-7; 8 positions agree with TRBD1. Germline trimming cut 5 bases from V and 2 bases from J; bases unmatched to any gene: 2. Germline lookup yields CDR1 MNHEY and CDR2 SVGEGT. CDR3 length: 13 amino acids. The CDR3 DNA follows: TGTGCCAGCAGTCAACAGGGGGCCTACGAGCAGTACTTC. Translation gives CASSQQGAYEQYF.

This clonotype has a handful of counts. CDR3 residues: CASRRGTGGNSPLHF. In DNA form, the CDR3 reads TGTGCCAGCAGGAGAGGGACAGGGGGCAATTCACCCCTCCACTTT. The chain has TRBV7-9 and TRBJ1-6, with 12 bases that match TRBD1. Germline values: CDR1 SEHNR, CDR2 FQNEAQ (reference sequence). V was clipped by 6 bases and J by 7 bases; unmatched bases: 4. There are 15 residues in the CDR3.

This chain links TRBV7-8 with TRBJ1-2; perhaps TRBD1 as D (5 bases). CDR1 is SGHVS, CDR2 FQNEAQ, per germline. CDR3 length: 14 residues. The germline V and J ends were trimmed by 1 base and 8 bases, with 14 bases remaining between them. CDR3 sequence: CASSLDWGTRGYTF. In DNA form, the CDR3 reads TGTGCCAGCAGCTTAGACTGGGGGACGCGCGGCTACACCTTC.

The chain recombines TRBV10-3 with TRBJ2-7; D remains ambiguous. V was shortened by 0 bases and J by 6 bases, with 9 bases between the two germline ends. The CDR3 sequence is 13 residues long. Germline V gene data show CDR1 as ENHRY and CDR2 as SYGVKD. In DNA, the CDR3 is TGTGCCATCAGTGAGTCGGTCAGCACCGAGCAGTACTTC. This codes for CAISESVSTEQYF.

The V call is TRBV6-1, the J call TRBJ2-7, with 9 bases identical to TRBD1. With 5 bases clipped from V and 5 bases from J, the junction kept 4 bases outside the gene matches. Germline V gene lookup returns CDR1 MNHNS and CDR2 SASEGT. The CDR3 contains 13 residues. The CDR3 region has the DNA TGTGCCAGCAGTATGACAGGGGGAAACGAGCAGTACTTC. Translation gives CASSMTGGNEQYF.

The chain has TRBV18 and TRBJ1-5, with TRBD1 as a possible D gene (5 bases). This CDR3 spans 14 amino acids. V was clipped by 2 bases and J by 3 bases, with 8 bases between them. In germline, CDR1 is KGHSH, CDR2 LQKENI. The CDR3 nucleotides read TGTGCCAGCTCACCAGACAGTACCAATCAGCCCCAGCATTTT. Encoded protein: CASSPDSTNQPQHF.

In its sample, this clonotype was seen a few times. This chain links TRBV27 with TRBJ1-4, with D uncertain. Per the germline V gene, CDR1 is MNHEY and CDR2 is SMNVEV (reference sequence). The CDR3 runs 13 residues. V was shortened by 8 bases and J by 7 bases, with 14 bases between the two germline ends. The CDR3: CASREGNAEKLFF. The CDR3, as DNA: TGTGCCAGCCGAGAAGGGAACGCTGAAAAACTGTTTTTT. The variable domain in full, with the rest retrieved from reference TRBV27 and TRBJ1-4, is EAQVTQNPRYLITVTGKKLTVTCSQNMNHEYMSWYRQDPGLGLRQIYYSMNVEVTDKGDVPEGYKVSRKEKRNFPLILESPSPNQTSLYFCASREGNAEKLFFGSGTQLSVL.

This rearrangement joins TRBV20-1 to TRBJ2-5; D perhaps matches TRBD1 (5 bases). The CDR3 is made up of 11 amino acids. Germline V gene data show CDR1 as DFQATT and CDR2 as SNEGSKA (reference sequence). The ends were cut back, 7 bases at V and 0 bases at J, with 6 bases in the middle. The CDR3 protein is CSGQHQETQYF. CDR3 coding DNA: TGCAGTGGACAGCACCAAGAGACCCAGTACTTC.

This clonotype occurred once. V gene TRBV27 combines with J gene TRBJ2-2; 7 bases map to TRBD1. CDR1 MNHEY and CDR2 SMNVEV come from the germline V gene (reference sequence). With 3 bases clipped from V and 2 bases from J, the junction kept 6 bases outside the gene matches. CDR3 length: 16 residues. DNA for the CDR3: TGTGCCAGCAGTTTGGATGACAGGGCTAACACCGGGGAGCTGTTTTTT. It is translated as CASSLDDRANTGELFF.

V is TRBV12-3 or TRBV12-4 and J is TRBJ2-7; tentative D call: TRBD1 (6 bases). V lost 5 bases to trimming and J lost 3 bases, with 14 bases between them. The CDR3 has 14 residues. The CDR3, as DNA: TGTGCCAGCAGTACACAGGGCCCGGTCTACGAGCAGTACTTC. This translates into CASSTQGPVYEQYF.

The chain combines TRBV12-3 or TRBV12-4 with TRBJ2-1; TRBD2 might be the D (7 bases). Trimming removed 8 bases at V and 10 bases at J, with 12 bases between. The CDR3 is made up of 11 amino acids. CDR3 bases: TGTGCCAGCGGGAGGGGGTTGGAGCAGTTCTTC. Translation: CASGRGLEQFF.

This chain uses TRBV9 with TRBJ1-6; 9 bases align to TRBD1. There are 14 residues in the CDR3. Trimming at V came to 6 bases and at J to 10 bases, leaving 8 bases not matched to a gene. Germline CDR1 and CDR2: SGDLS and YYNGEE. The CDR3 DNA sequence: TGTGCCAGCACCTTCGGGACAGGGATGTCACCCCTCCACTTT. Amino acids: CASTFGTGMSPLHF.

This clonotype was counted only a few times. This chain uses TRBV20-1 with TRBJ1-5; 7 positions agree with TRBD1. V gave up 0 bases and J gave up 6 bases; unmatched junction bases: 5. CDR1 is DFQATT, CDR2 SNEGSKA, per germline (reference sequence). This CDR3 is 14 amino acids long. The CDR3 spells CSARERRGPQPQHF. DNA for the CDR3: TGCAGTGCTAGAGAACGTAGGGGGCCTCAGCCCCAGCATTTT.

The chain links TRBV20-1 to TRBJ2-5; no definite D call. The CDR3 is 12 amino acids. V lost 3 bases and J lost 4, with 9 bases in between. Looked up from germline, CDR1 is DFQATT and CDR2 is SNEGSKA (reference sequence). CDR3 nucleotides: TGCAGTGCTAGCAGTAGATTAGAGACCCAGTACTTC. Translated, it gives CSASSRLETQYF.

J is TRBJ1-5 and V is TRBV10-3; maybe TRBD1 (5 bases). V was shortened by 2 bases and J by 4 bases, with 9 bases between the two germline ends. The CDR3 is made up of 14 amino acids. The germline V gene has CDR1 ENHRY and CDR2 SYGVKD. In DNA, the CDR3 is TGTGCCATCAGTGAGACCTCAGGGAATCAGCCCCAGCATTTT. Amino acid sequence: CAISETSGNQPQHF.

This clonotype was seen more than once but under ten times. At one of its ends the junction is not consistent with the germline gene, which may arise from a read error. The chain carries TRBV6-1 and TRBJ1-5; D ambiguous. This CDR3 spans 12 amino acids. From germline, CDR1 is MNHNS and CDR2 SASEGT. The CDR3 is CASSDYYQAQHF. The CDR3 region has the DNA TGTGCCAGCAGTGACTACTATCAGGCCCAGCATTTT.

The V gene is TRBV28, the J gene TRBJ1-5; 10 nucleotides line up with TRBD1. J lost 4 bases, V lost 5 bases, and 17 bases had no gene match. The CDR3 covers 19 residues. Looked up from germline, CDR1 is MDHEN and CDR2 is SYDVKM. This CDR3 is CASSNIDRQGALRNQPQHF. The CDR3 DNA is TGTGCCAGCAGTAATATCGATAGACAGGGGGCGTTAAGGAATCAGCCCCAGCATTTT.

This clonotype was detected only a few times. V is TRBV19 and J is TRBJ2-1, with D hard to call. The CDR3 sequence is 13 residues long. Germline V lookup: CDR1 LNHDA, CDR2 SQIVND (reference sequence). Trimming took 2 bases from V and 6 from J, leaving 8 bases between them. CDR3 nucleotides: TGTGCCAGTAGTATAATACGCTCCAATGAGCAGTTCTTC. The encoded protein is CASSIIRSNEQFF.

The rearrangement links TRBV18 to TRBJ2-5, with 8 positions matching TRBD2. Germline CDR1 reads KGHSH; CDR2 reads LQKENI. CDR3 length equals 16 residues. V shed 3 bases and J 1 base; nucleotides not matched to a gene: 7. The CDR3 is CASSPGTRSGQETQYF. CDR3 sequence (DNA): TGTGCCAGCTCACCGGGGACTAGATCTGGCCAAGAGACCCAGTACTTC.

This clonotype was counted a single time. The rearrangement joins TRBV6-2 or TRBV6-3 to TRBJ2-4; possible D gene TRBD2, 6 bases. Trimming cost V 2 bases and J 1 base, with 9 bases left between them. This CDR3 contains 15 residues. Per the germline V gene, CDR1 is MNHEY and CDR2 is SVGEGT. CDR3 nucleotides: TGTGCCAGCAGTTACCCGGGGGAGGCCAAAAACATTCAGTACTTC. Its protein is CASSYPGEAKNIQYF.

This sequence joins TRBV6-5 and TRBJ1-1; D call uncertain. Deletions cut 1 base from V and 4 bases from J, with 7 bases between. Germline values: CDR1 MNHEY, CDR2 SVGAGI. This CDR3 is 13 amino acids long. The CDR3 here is CASSYLGSTEAFF. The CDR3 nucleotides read TGTGCCAGCAGTTACTTGGGGTCCACTGAAGCTTTCTTT.

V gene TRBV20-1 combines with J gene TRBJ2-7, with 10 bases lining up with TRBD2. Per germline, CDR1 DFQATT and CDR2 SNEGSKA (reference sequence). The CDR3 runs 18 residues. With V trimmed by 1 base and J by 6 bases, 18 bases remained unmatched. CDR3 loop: CSARGQGGLAGDLGEQYF. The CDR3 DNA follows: TGCAGTGCTAGAGGACAGGGAGGGCTAGCGGGAGACCTGGGCGAGCAGTACTTC.

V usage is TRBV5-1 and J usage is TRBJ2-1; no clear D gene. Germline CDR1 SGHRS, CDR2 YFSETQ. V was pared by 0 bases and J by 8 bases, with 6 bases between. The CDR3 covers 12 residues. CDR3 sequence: CASSLAWDEQFF. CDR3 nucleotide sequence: TGCGCCAGCAGCTTGGCTTGGGATGAGCAGTTCTTC.

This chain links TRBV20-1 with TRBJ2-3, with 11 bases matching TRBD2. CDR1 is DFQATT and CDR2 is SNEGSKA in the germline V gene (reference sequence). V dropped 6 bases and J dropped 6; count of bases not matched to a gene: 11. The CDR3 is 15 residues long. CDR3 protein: CSAEPTSGRADTQYF. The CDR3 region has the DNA TGCAGTGCCGAACCTACTAGCGGGAGAGCGGATACGCAGTATTTT.